The 8 T cell receptor beta chains in this list originate from one sample, sequenced in a study of T cell changes during pregnancy in multiple sclerosis. The data were produced by immunoSEQ multiplex PCR, yet TCRdb's version contains in-frame clones alone and is incomplete. The table records fewer than 130,000 clones, about nine tenths of them present only once. Source: peripheral blood, taken after pregnancy. These receptors all stem from a female donor with multiple sclerosis, enrolled in a pregnancy study.

CDR3 sequence reads: CASSLSYNEQFF. DNA of the CDR3: TGCGCCAGCAGCCTCTCCTACAATGAGCAGTTCTTC. The V and J genes are TRBV5-1 and TRBJ2-1; D unresolved. The CDR3 has 12 residues. Trimming took off 4 bases at V and 0 bases at J, with 2 bases between the two ends. CDR1 and CDR2 from the germline V gene are SGHRS and YFSETQ.

The CDR3 DNA reads TGCGCCAGCAGTGAGTCGGGACTAGTAGGGGCTGAGCAGTTCTTC. The encoded protein is CASSESGLVGAEQFF. V and J are TRBV10-2 and TRBJ2-1; 8 bases fit TRBD2. CDR1 is WSHSY and CDR2 is SAAADI in the germline V gene. Losses at the gene ends were 0 bases for V and 9 bases for J; bases not matched to a gene: 7. This CDR3 contains 15 residues.

This clone was counted a single time. J is TRBJ1-5 and V is TRBV2; no firm D call. CDR1 is SNHLY and CDR2 is FYNNEI in the germline V gene. This CDR3 has 14 amino acids. Trimming removed 2 bases at V and 1 base at J, with 6 bases between. CDR3 protein: CASSEWQSNQPQHF. Here the CDR3 DNA reads TGTGCCAGCAGTGAATGGCAGAGCAATCAGCCCCAGCATTTT.

Note on this clone: A junction boundary mismatches the germline segment, possibly from a read error. The rearrangement links TRBV7-7 to TRBJ1-4; 8 positions match TRBD1. The germline V gene encodes CDR1 SSHAT and CDR2 FNYEAQ (reference sequence). The CDR3 contains 19 residues. The CDR3 DNA sequence: TGTGCTAGCAGCATGGGACAGGCTCAGGATAGGGCAACTAATGAAAAACTGTTTTTT. This gives the protein CASSMGQAQDRATNEKLFF.

This clone has a single count. The CDR3 loop reads CASSLETGAYGYTF. CDR3 sequence (DNA): TGTGCCAGCTCACTCGAGACAGGGGCCTATGGCTACACCTTC. The chain joins TRBV18 to TRBJ1-2, with 8 positions matching TRBD1. The CDR3 is 14 amino acids. Per germline, CDR1 KGHSH and CDR2 LQKENI. V was pared by 4 bases and J by 4 bases, with 5 bases of the junction left unmatched.

The V gene is TRBV29-1, the J gene TRBJ2-1, with 8 bases that match TRBD2. Per germline, CDR1 SQVTM and CDR2 ANQGSEA. V lost 6 bases to trimming and J lost 4 bases; unmatched junction nucleotides: 11. This CDR3 has 15 residues. CDR3 coding DNA: TGCAGCGTCGAAAAGCGGGAGACCACATACAATGAGCAGTTCTTC. Translation gives CSVEKRETTYNEQFF.

J is TRBJ2-7 and V is TRBV5-5; 7 bases map to TRBD1. The CDR3 extends over 14 amino acids. The germline V gene has CDR1 SGHKS and CDR2 YYEKEE (reference sequence). The V and J ends lost 0 bases and 3 bases, in that order; junction bases with no gene match: 3. The CDR3 DNA follows: TGTGCCAGCAGCTTGGGTTCAGGGGGCTACGAGCAGTACTTC. This codes for CASSLGSGGYEQYF.

The chain recombines TRBV11-3 with TRBJ2-1, with 7 nucleotides matching TRBD1. This CDR3 contains 17 residues. The junction had 12 bases not matched to a gene; V was cut back by 0 bases and J by 7 bases. Germline values: CDR1 SGHNT, CDR2 YENEEA. Here the CDR3 reads CASSLEAGGYRRNEQFF. The CDR3 DNA follows: TGTGCCAGCAGCTTAGAGGCAGGGGGATATAGAAGAAATGAGCAGTTCTTC.